Given below is one T cell receptor (beta chain) in context. This clone's antigen is unknown. Nothing much larger sits one base from this clone, and base qualities are not available. These data are taken from a study of T cells in localized non-small cell lung cancer (dated by TCRdb to 2020 to 2021). Describing the broader study: The study analyzed T cell repertoires of 200 to 250 early-stage NSCLC patients, comparing tumors and uninvolved tumor-adjacent lungs. The cohort consisted of 200 to 300 treatment-naive NSCLC patients whose localized lung tumors had been resected. NSCLC patients had a mean age of roughly 66 years, and 129 were male and over 85 female. The investigation overall reported the following: Of the top 100 tumor clones, a median of roughly 53 were detected in paired uninvolved adjacent lung; approximately 30 were also among that lung's top 100. Because multi-region tumor sequencing was not done, intratumor heterogeneity could not be ruled out. Since the design was exploratory, TCR variables were selected using unadjusted p-values with no false-discovery rate correction. Uninvolved tumor-adjacent lung showed the highest T cell clonality, higher than tumor, which suggests more focused antigenic responses in the uninvolved tumor-adjacent lung. Longer overall survival was associated with higher blood T cell density, whereas shorter survival was associated with higher adjacent-lung clonality.

The immunoSEQ Assay was used to sequence TCR beta CDR3 regions from DNA. The paper's data handling went like this. T cell density was computed as TCR beta template counts normalized to usable DNA estimated by amplifying housekeeping genes. Richness was estimated with the preseqR package, extrapolating to 400,000 templates for PBMC samples and 120,000 templates for tissue samples. Clonality was defined as one minus Pielou's evenness. Tissue-enriched TCRs were identified through differential abundance testing performed on productive amino-acid clonotypes, with a minimum total count of 5 and an alpha of 0.1. The Jaccard Index and the Morisita Overlap Index were used to measure repertoire overlap between compartments. GLIPH clustered TCR beta CDR3s with public tetramer-defined viral CDR3s; viral motifs required at least three viral sequences plus V-gene enrichment. As stored in TCRdb, this immuneACCESS dataset retains in-frame rearrangements with V and J assigned. A fraction of the clones does not appear; measured against another copy, unresolved V genes explain less than half of the discrepancy, and the remainder lacks a known reason. The V and J calls and clone size were taken over from that table, and D and trimming were inferred from the DNA. The sample table records under 40,000 clones; around 73% of these occur just once. Together, the top ten hold about 40% of the sample.

Looking up the germline V gene yields CDR1 MRHNA and CDR2 SNTAGT. Spanning cysteine to phenylalanine, the CDR3 consists of 14 amino acids. Left in the record is the CDR3 DNA by itself, 42 bases read in frame from the first base. V is shortened by 7 bases, J by 2 bases, and the region joining them spans 12 bases. At diagnosis, peripheral blood, uninvolved tumor-adjacent lung and tumor were collected and were preserved as a mix of fresh-frozen and FFPE material. For TCR repertoire profiling, blood samples were analyzed in the form of peripheral blood mononuclear cells. This sequence originates from a male donor at least 60 years old with stage II squamous cell lung carcinoma. The receptor chain draws on TRBV6-4 and TRBJ1-3; a tentative D call is TRBD1 (6 bases match). The sequenced sample was peripheral blood, obtained before any cancer treatment. The CDR3 reads CASIWDTTGNTIYF. The nucleotides read TGTGCCAGCATTTGGGACACTACTGGAAACACCATATATTTT.